The 2 T cell receptor beta chains presented below share a single source sample, sequenced in a study of tumor and adjacent non-tumor tissue in lung cancer. Three rounds of nested PCR, following a modified ARM-PCR protocol, produced the TCRbeta library. TCRdb analysed the multiplex PCR reads with MiXCR anew, one entry per CDR3 protein. The table records some 78,000 distinct CDR3 sequences, 80% of them present only once. This sample's RNA came from whole unsorted tissue. Sequenced: lung tumor tissue. These receptors originate from a woman between 45 and 60 years old with non-small cell lung cancer.

The V call is TRBV20-1, the J call TRBJ2-2, with D possibly called TRBD1 or TRBD2 (6 bases each). The CDR3 spans 16 residues. Germline V CDR1 and CDR2: DFQATT, SNEGSKA (reference sequence). V shed 4 bases and J shed 3 bases, with 18 bases lying between them. This chain's CDR3 is CSAIIPEGGDTGELFF. The CDR3 DNA reads as TGCAGTGCTATAATTCCGGAGGGGGGCGACACCGGGGAGCTGTTTTTT.

This chain uses TRBV24-1 with TRBJ2-1, with D perhaps TRBD2 (5 bases). The V and J ends lost 6 bases and 11 bases respectively, with 25 bases between them. Germline V lookup: CDR1 KGHDR, CDR2 SFDVKD. CDR3 length: 16 residues. In nucleotides, the CDR3 is TGTGCCACCAGTAAGGCAAGCAGCGGATCCTACAACAAGCAGTTCTTC. Translating gives CATSKASSGSYNKQFF.